These 24 T cell receptor beta chains came from one sample sequenced in a study of blood T cell repertoires in COVID-19. The assay was immunoSEQ multiplex PCR, and TCRdb's table has in-frame clones only and misses some. The table shows 200,000 to 250,000 clones, with about 90% occurring only once. Sequencing input: PBMCs or T cells enriched from blood (not recorded which). These receptors were obtained from a woman aged 25 to 39 who had been exposed to COVID-19.

This clone has just one count. V usage is TRBV18 and J usage is TRBJ1-2; D is ambiguous. Trimming pared 6 bases from V and 3 bases from J, leaving 8 bases between. The CDR3 runs 12 residues. Germline CDR1 and CDR2: KGHSH and LQKENI. The DNA of the CDR3 is TGTGCCAGCTCCCCCGGGGACTATGGCTACACCTTC. Amino acids: CASSPGDYGYTF.

The rearrangement joins TRBV2 to TRBJ1-2; D not resolved. Trimming shortened V by 3 bases and J by 0 bases, and 8 bases separated the two germline ends. Germline V lookup: CDR1 SNHLY, CDR2 FYNNEI. The CDR3 has 14 amino acids. In nucleotides, the CDR3 is TGTGCCAGCAGTGACCTAGACCCTAACTATGGCTACACCTTC. Its translation is CASSDLDPNYGYTF.

V is TRBV5-4 and J is TRBJ2-7; D possibly corresponds to TRBD2 (6 bases). The germline V and J ends were trimmed by 3 bases and 0 bases, with 16 bases remaining between them. CDR3 length: 16 amino acids. Germline loops: CDR1 SGHNT, CDR2 YYREEE (reference sequence). The DNA of the CDR3 is TGTGCCAGCAGCTCGGCCCGGGAGAGGGTCTCCTACGAGCAGTACTTC. This gives the protein CASSSARERVSYEQYF.

This chain links TRBV5-1 with TRBJ2-1, with 10 bases lining up with TRBD2. Trimming took 1 base from V and 0 from J; bases not matched to a gene: 4. The CDR3 covers 17 residues. Germline V lookup: CDR1 SGHRS, CDR2 YFSETQ. The CDR3 protein is CASSLQTSGFSYNEQFF. The CDR3 DNA is TGCGCCAGCAGCTTGCAGACTAGCGGGTTCTCCTACAATGAGCAGTTCTTC.

The chain carries TRBV6-5 and TRBJ1-1; TRBD1 agrees at 9 bases. Germline trimming cut 4 bases from V and 3 bases from J; bases unmatched to any gene: 3. CDR1 and CDR2 (germline): MNHEY, SVGAGI. The CDR3 runs to 14 residues. The CDR3 loop is CASSWTGADTEAFF. The CDR3 DNA reads TGTGCCAGCAGTTGGACAGGGGCCGACACTGAAGCTTTCTTT.

The count of this clone is one. The genes are TRBV14 and TRBJ2-7; 7 nucleotides align to TRBD1. The ends lost 4 bases at V and 3 bases at J; junction bases unmatched: 3. Germline CDR1 is SGHDN and CDR2 is FVKESK. The CDR3 totals 13 residues. DNA for the CDR3: TGTGCCAGCAGCCCCACAGGGGTCTACGAGCAGTACTTC. This encodes CASSPTGVYEQYF.

V and J are TRBV13 and TRBJ1-2, with TRBD1 matching over 7 bases. The CDR3 length is 13 residues. Germline values: CDR1 PRHDT, CDR2 FYEKMQ (reference sequence). J gave up 7 bases and V 3 bases, and 5 bases lay outside the gene matches. In nucleotides, the CDR3 is TGTGCCAGCAGCTTCGCACAGGGGTCTGGCTACACCTTC. Translating it yields CASSFAQGSGYTF.

Here the CDR3 reads CASSLRGSGTEAFF. CDR3 coding DNA: TGCGCCAGCAGCTTGAGAGGGAGCGGCACTGAAGCTTTCTTT. The rearrangement uses TRBV5-1 and TRBJ1-1; D not resolved. Germline V gene sequence: CDR1 SGHRS, CDR2 YFSETQ. V was trimmed by 1 base and J by 4 bases, leaving 11 bases between them. The CDR3 length is 14 residues.

V and J are TRBV10-1 and TRBJ1-2, with D perhaps matching TRBD1 (6 bases). Trimming removed 3 bases from V and 0 bases from J, with 14 bases in between. The CDR3 runs to 16 residues. Germline CDR1 and CDR2: WNHNN and SYGVQD (reference sequence). The CDR3 DNA is TGCGCCAGCAGTGACTCGGGGACACCTGCTAACTATGGCTACACCTTC. The encoded protein is CASSDSGTPANYGYTF.

The chain couples TRBV2 to TRBJ2-1, with 10 bases identical to TRBD1. Trimming cost V 7 bases and J 7 bases; bases outside gene matches: 7. Looked up from germline, CDR1 is SNHLY and CDR2 is FYNNEI. This CDR3 region has 14 residues. CDR3 nucleotide sequence: TGTGCCAGCAATAGGGACAGGGGTTTTAATGAGCAGTTCTTC. Residues: CASNRDRGFNEQFF.

CDR3 in DNA: TGCGCCAGCAGCTTAGGACAGGGAAACACCATATATTTT. It encodes CASSLGQGNTIYF. V gene TRBV5-1 combines with J gene TRBJ1-3; possible D gene TRBD1, 6 bases. The CDR3 contains 13 residues. V was shortened by 2 bases and J by 4 bases, with 7 bases between the two germline ends. The germline gives CDR1 SGHRS, CDR2 YFSETQ.

Of note for this clone: The junction differs from germline at one of its ends, possibly a read error. The chain couples TRBV10-3 to TRBJ1-1; no definite D call. The CDR3 sequence is 13 residues long. Germline CDR1 ENHRY, CDR2 SYGVKD. CDR3 sequence (DNA): TGTGCCATCTCCGGAGGCCGGAACGCTGAAGCTTTCTTT. Translation: CAISGGRNAEAFF.

This clone showed up just once. The chain joins TRBV9 to TRBJ2-3; 8 nucleotides match TRBD2. The germline CDR1 and CDR2 sequences are SGDLS and YYNGEE. The J segment lost 4 bases and the V segment lost 0 bases, leaving 7 bases of the junction unmatched. CDR3 length: 16 residues. In nucleotides, the CDR3 is TGTGCCAGCAGCGTAGACGGGAGGGCCCGGGCAGATACGCAGTATTTT. Translating gives CASSVDGRARADTQYF.

The gene calls are TRBV29-1 and TRBJ2-7, with D tentatively TRBD1 (6 bases). The CDR3 length is 12 residues. Germline V lookup: CDR1 SQVTM, CDR2 ANQGSEA. The CDR3, as DNA: TGCAAGGGGGAGTCCTTAGCCTACGAGCAGTACTTC. Translation: CKGESLAYEQYF.

The chain's CDR3 is CASSRTRDRDGYTF. DNA of the CDR3: TGTGCCAGCAGCCGGACCCGGGACAGGGATGGCTACACCTTC. V gene TRBV28 combines with J gene TRBJ1-2; 9 bases match TRBD1. Germline V gives CDR1 MDHEN, CDR2 SYDVKM. The CDR3 is 14 residues long. Germline trimming cut 6 bases from V and 6 bases from J; bases unmatched to any gene: 8.

The rearrangement uses TRBV30 and TRBJ2-5, with D perhaps matching TRBD2 (6 bases). V was trimmed by 3 bases and J by 9 bases, leaving 14 bases between them. Germline loops: CDR1 GTSNPN, CDR2 SVGIG (reference sequence). The CDR3 extends over 12 amino acids. The CDR3 region has the DNA TGTGCCTGGAGCGGGACTCCAACGGCCCAGTACTTC. It codes for CAWSGTPTAQYF.

The CDR3 DNA reads TGTGCCTGGAGTCTCTACCACCCACAGGGTCAGCAGTATTTT. This translates into CAWSLYHPQGQQYF. The chain joins TRBV30 to TRBJ2-3, with D possibly being TRBD1 (6 bases). V gave up 2 bases and J gave up 11 bases, with 20 bases separating them. The germline gives CDR1 GTSNPN, CDR2 SVGIG (reference sequence). This CDR3 has 14 amino acids.

This rearrangement joins TRBV7-9 to TRBJ2-5, with 7 bases that match TRBD1. Germline V gene lookup returns CDR1 SEHNR and CDR2 FQNEAQ (reference sequence). With V trimmed by 3 bases and J by 5 bases, 6 bases remained unmatched. The CDR3 is 14 amino acids. CDR3 nucleotide sequence: TGTGCCAGCAGCTTGATAGGGGGCGCCGAGACCCAGTACTTC. This translates into CASSLIGGAETQYF. Combining the CDR3 with reference TRBV7-9 and TRBJ2-5 gives the whole variable domain DTGVSQNPRHKITKRGQNVTFRCDPISEHNRLYWYRQTLGQGPEFLTYFQNEAQLEKSRLLSDRFSAERPKGSFSTLEIQRTEQGDSAMYLCASSLIGGAETQYFGPGTRLLVL.

The rearrangement uses TRBV27 and TRBJ2-3; 13 nucleotides agree with TRBD2. Germline values: CDR1 MNHEY, CDR2 SMNVEV (reference sequence). The CDR3 totals 16 residues. Germline trimming cut 4 bases from V and 3 bases from J; bases unmatched to any gene: 4. DNA for the CDR3: TGTGCCAGCAGTTCCCGGACTAGCGGGAGAACAGATACGCAGTATTTT. Its translation: CASSSRTSGRTDTQYF.

The chain recombines TRBV29-1 with TRBJ1-2, with a weak D call TRBD1 (5 bases). Per germline, CDR1 SQVTM and CDR2 ANQGSEA. This CDR3 has 11 residues. Trimming took 6 bases from V and 8 from J, leaving 13 bases between them. The CDR3 DNA sequence: TGCAGCGTGGTAGGGGAGGAGGGCTACACCTTC. It specifies CSVVGEEGYTF. Full variable domain (remainder filled in from reference TRBV29-1 and TRBJ1-2): SAVISQKPSRDICQRGTSLTIQCQVDSQVTMMFWYRQQPGQSLTLIATANQGSEATYESGFVIDKFPISRPNLTFSTLTVSNMSPEDSSIYLCSVVGEEGYTFGSGTRLTVV.

This sequence joins TRBV6-5 and TRBJ1-2; TRBD1 matches 8 bases. Germline V gene sequence: CDR1 MNHEY, CDR2 SVGAGI. The CDR3 has 16 residues. J gave up 5 bases and V 3 bases, and 11 bases lay outside the gene matches. For the CDR3, the DNA is TGTGCCAGCAGTTATTCACCGGGACAGGCGAGATATGGCTACACCTTC. Protein sequence: CASSYSPGQARYGYTF.

The chain recombines TRBV9 with TRBJ1-4, with a possible D match to TRBD1 (6 bases). The CDR3 has 15 amino acids. CDR1 and CDR2 from the germline V gene are SGDLS and YYNGEE. Trimming left V 4 bases short and J 2 bases short, with 12 bases between. Written as DNA, the CDR3 is TGTGCCAGCAGCACCCAGGGGCTCACTAATGAAAAACTGTTTTTT. Protein product: CASSTQGLTNEKLFF. The variable domain in full, with the rest retrieved from reference TRBV9 and TRBJ1-4, is DSGVTQTPKHLITATGQRVTLRCSPRSGDLSVYWYQQSLDQGLQFLIQYYNGEERAKGNILERFSAQQFPDLHSELNLSSLELGDSALYFCASSTQGLTNEKLFFGSGTQLSVL.

This clone has more than one count but fewer than ten. The chain has TRBV2 and TRBJ1-4; 10 bases line up with TRBD1. Germline V lookup: CDR1 SNHLY, CDR2 FYNNEI. CDR3 length: 15 residues. After removal of 3 bases from V and 8 bases from J, the junction contained 6 bases not matched to a gene. The CDR3 bases are TGTGCCAGCAGTGAGGAGGACAGGGGGGGAGAAAAACTGTTTTTT. Its protein is CASSEEDRGGEKLFF.

V gene TRBV3-1 (or the pseudogene TRBV3-2) combines with J gene TRBJ2-2; D may be TRBD2 (7 bases). Germline CDR1 reads LGHDT; CDR2 reads YNNKEL (reference sequence). This CDR3 has 18 amino acids. The V end lost 7 bases, the J end lost 4 bases, and 25 bases lay between the germline ends. This CDR3 reads CASTGGGEGRLITGELFF. As DNA, the CDR3 is TGTGCCAGCACCGGCGGGGGCGAGGGGCGTCTGATCACCGGGGAGCTGTTTTTT.